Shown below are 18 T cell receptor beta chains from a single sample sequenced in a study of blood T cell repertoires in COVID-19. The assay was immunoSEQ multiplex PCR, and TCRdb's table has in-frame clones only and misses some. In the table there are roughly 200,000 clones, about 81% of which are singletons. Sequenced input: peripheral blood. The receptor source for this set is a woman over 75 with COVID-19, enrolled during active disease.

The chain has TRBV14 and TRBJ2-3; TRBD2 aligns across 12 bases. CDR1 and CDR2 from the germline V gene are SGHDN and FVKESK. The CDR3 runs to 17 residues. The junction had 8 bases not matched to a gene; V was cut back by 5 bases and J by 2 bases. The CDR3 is CASSYSGTSGYTDTQYF. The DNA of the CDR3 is TGTGCCAGCAGCTACTCCGGGACTAGCGGGTACACAGATACGCAGTATTTT. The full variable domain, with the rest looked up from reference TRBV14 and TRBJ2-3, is EAGVTQFPSHSVIEKGQTVTLRCDPISGHDNLYWYRRVMGKEIKFLLHFVKESKQDESGMPNNRFLAERTGGTYSTLKVQPAELEDSGVYFCASSYSGTSGYTDTQYFGPGTRLTVL.

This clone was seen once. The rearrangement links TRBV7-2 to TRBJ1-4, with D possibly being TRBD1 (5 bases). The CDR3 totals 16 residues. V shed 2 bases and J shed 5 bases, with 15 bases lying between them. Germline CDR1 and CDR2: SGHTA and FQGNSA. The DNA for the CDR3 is TGTGCCAGCAGCTTAAATCGGCCTGGGGGGAATGAAAAACTGTTTTTT. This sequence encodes CASSLNRPGGNEKLFF.

Here the CDR3 reads CASSPLRGGYNEQFF. Here the CDR3 DNA reads TGTGCCAGCAGCCCGTTGCGGGGGGGGTACAATGAGCAGTTCTTC. The chain carries TRBV7-9 and TRBJ2-1, with 9 positions matching TRBD2. The CDR3 is made up of 15 amino acids. Trimming cost V 5 bases and J 4 bases; bases outside gene matches: 6. The V gene's germline CDR1 is SEHNR and CDR2 FQNEAQ (reference sequence).

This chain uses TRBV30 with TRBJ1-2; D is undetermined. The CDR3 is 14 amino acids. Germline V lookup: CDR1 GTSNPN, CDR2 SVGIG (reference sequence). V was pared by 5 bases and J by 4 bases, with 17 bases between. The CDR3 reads CAWESRSEGYGYTF. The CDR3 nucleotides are TGTGCCTGGGAGTCTCGTTCGGAGGGCTATGGCTACACCTTC. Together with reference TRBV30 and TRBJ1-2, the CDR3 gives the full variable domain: SQTIHQWPATLVQPVGSPLSLECTVEGTSNPNLYWYRQAAGRGLQLLFYSVGIGQISSEVPQNLSASRPQDRQFILSSKKLLLSDSGFYLCAWESRSEGYGYTFGSGTRLTVV.

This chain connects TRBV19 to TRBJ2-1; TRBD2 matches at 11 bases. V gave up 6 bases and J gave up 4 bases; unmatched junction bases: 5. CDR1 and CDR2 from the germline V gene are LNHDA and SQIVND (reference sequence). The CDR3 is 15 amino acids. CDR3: CASRVSGGAYNEQFF. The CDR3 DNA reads TGTGCCAGTAGAGTTAGCGGGGGGGCTTACAATGAGCAGTTCTTC.

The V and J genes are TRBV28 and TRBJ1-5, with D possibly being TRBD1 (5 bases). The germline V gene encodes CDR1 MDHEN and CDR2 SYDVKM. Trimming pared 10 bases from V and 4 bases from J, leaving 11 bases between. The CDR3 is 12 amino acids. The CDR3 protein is CATTDRNQPQHF. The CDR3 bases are TGTGCCACCACAGACAGAAATCAGCCCCAGCATTTT.

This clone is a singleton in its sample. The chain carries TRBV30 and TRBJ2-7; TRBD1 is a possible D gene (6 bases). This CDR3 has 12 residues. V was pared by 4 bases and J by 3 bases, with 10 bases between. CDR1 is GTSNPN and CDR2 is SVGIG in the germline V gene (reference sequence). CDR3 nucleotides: TGTGCCTGGAATATAGGGGGCTACGAGCAGTACTTC. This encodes CAWNIGGYEQYF.

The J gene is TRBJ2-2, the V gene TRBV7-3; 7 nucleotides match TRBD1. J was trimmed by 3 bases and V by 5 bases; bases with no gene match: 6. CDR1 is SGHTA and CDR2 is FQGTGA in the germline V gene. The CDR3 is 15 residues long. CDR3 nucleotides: TGTGCCAGCAGCCCAGGGGGATGGGACACCGGGGAGCTGTTTTTT. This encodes CASSPGGWDTGELFF.

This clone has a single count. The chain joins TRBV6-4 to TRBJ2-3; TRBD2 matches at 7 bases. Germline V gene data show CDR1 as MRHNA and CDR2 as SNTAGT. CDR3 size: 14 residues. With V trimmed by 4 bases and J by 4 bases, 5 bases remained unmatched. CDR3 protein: CASSVGLGADTQYF. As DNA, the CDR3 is TGTGCCAGCAGTGTCGGACTAGGCGCAGATACGCAGTATTTT.

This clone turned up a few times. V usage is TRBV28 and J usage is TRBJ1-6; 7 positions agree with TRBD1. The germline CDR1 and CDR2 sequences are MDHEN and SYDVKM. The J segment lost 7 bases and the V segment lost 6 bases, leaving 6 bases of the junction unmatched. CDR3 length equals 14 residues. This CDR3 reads CASRPGTANSPLHF. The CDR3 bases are TGTGCCAGCAGGCCCGGGACAGCGAATTCACCCCTCCACTTT.

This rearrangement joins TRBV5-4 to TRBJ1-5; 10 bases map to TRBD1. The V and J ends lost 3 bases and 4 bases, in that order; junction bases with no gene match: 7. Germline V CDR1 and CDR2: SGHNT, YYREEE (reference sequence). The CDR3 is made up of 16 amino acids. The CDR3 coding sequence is TGTGCCAGCAGCTCGGGCGGACAGGGGGGGAATCAGCCCCAGCATTTT. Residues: CASSSGGQGGNQPQHF.

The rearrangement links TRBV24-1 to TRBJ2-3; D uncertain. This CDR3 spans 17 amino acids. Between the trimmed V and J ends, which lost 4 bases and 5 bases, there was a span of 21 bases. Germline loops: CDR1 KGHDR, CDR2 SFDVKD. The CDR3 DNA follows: TGTGCCACCAGTGACCCCGACCCTGACACCGCGAAAGATACGCAGTATTTT. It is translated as CATSDPDPDTAKDTQYF.

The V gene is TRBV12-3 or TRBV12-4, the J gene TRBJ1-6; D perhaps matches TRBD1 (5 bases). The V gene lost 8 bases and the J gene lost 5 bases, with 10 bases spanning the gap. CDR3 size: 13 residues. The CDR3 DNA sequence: TGTGCCAGCGCCGGGGGTAATAATTCACCCCTCCACTTT. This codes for CASAGGNNSPLHF.

The CDR3 sequence: CAISPDRTGETQYF. The CDR3 DNA sequence: TGTGCCATCAGTCCGGACAGGACGGGAGAGACCCAGTACTTC. This rearrangement joins TRBV10-3 to TRBJ2-5, with 7 bases identical to TRBD1. This CDR3 is built from 14 residues. Trimming at V came to 5 bases and at J to 4 bases, leaving 7 bases not matched to a gene. The germline gives CDR1 ENHRY, CDR2 SYGVKD.

The CDR3 loop is CASSPDRVFTEAFF. The CDR3 DNA follows: TGTGCCAGCTCACCCGACAGGGTATTTACTGAAGCTTTCTTT. This chain uses TRBV18 with TRBJ1-1; the match to TRBD1 covers 7 bases. The CDR3 contains 14 residues. V lost 3 bases and J lost 5; bases outside the gene matches: 6. Germline loops: CDR1 KGHSH, CDR2 LQKENI.

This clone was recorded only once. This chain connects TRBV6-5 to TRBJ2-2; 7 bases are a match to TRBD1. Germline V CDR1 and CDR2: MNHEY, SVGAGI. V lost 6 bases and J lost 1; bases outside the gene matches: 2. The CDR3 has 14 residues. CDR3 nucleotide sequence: TGTGCCAGCAGACGGGACAGGAACACCGGGGAGCTGTTTTTT. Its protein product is CASRRDRNTGELFF.

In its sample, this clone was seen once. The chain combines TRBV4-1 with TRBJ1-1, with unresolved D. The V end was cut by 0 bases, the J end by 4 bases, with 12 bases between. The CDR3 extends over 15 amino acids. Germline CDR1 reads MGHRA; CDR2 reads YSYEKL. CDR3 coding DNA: TGCGCCAGCAGCCAAGATATCTCAAGGAGCACTGAAGCTTTCTTT. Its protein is CASSQDISRSTEAFF.

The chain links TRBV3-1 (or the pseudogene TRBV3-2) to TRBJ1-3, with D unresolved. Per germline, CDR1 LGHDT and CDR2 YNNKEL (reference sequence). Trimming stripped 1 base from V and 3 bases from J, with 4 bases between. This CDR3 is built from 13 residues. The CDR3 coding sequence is TGTGCCAGCAGCCAAGCTCTTGGAAACACCATATATTTT. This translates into CASSQALGNTIYF.